This T cell receptor (beta chain) was sequenced in a study of T cell responses to AZD1222 COVID-19 vaccine. General study findings and limits: At study baseline, merely more than 5 AZD1222 recipients were seropositive.

Deletions cut 3 bases from V and 0 bases from J, with 10 bases between. Looked up from germline, CDR1 is SGHNT and CDR2 is YYREEE (reference sequence). CDR3 length: 16 residues. Using immunoSEQ multiplex PCR, the repertoire was profiled, and TCRdb retains in-frame clones only, with some absent. This table holds over 100,000 clones, 70% to 90% found once. As for this clone: Its cognate antigen is unknown.

This receptor was taken from an adult who received the AZD1222 COVID-19 vaccine. The chain carries TRBV5-4 and TRBJ1-6; D uncertain. The specimen comprised peripheral blood, sampled 28 days after the second AZD1222 dose. CDR3 coding DNA: TGTGCCAGCAGCTGGACGCCGAGCTCCTATAATTCACCCCTCCACTTT. Translation: CASSWTPSSYNSPLHF. The full variable domain, with the rest looked up from reference TRBV5-4 and TRBJ1-6, is ETGVTQSPTHLIKTRGQQVTLRCSSQSGHNTVSWYQQALGQGPQFIFQYYREEENGRGNFPPRFSGLQFPNYSSELNVNALELDDSALYLCASSWTPSSYNSPLHFGNGTRLTVT.